The 11 T cell receptor beta chains presented below share a single source sample, sequenced in a study of blood T cell repertoires in COVID-19. The protocol was immunoSEQ multiplex PCR, while the TCRdb copy is restricted to in-frame clones and leaves out a portion. This table holds over 150,000 clones, 70% to 90% found once. Sequencing was carried out using peripheral blood. These receptors were taken from a man in his forties or fifties with COVID-19, enrolled during active disease.

This sequence joins TRBV27 and TRBJ2-1; TRBD2 matches at 9 bases. Germline assignment: CDR1 MNHEY and CDR2 SMNVEV (reference sequence). V shed 8 bases, J shed 0 bases, and the junction held 5 bases outside the gene matches. There are 15 residues in the CDR3. The CDR3 region is CASGAGGLSYNEQFF. The CDR3 bases are TGTGCCAGCGGAGCGGGGGGCCTCTCCTACAATGAGCAGTTCTTC.

J is TRBJ2-1 and V is TRBV7-2, with 7 bases identical to TRBD2. V dropped 5 bases and J dropped 5; count of bases not matched to a gene: 9. Per the germline V gene, CDR1 is SGHTA and CDR2 is FQGNSA. The CDR3 spans 15 residues. CDR3 amino acids: CASSLKRGYDNEQFF. Here the CDR3 DNA reads TGTGCCAGCAGCCTTAAGCGGGGATATGACAATGAGCAGTTCTTC. The whole variable domain, filled in from reference TRBV7-2 and TRBJ2-1, reads GAGVSQSPSNKVTEKGKDVELRCDPISGHTALYWYRQSLGQGLEFLIYFQGNSAPDKSGLPSDRFSAERTGGSVSTLTIQRTQQEDSAVYLCASSLKRGYDNEQFFGPGTRLTVL.

The chain recombines TRBV2 with TRBJ1-2; D gene uncertain. The CDR3 runs to 13 residues. V was pared by 0 bases and J by 5 bases, with 7 bases between. Germline V gene data show CDR1 as SNHLY and CDR2 as FYNNEI. Here the CDR3 DNA reads TGTGCCAGCAGTGAAGCAGAGAGGTATGGCTACACCTTC. Its protein is CASSEAERYGYTF.

J is TRBJ1-1 and V is TRBV18; 12 bases agree with TRBD1. Germline-derived CDR1 and CDR2 are KGHSH and LQKENI. V lost 2 bases to trimming and J lost 4 bases; unmatched junction nucleotides: 11. The CDR3 runs 18 residues. The CDR3 reads CASSPMGQGAFQVTEAFF. The CDR3, as DNA: TGTGCCAGCTCACCAATGGGACAGGGGGCTTTTCAGGTCACTGAAGCTTTCTTT.

This clone was recorded once. The chain carries TRBV3-1 (or the pseudogene TRBV3-2) and TRBJ2-1, with 14 nucleotides matching TRBD2. The CDR3 spans 17 residues. With 5 bases clipped from V and 5 bases from J, the junction kept 8 bases outside the gene matches. Germline V gene data show CDR1 as LGHDT and CDR2 as YNNKEL (reference sequence). Here the CDR3 DNA reads TGTGCCAGCAGCTCGACTAGCGGGAGGGCCCTTCACAATGAGCAGTTCTTC. Residues: CASSSTSGRALHNEQFF.

The CDR3 DNA reads TGTGCCAGCAGCGTCGGTAGCGGGGGCTCCTACGAGCAGTACTTC. Protein sequence: CASSVGSGGSYEQYF. The J gene is TRBJ2-7, the V gene TRBV9; TRBD2 matches at 9 bases. The CDR3 is made up of 15 amino acids. J lost 0 bases, V lost 2 bases, and 3 bases had no gene match. The V gene's germline CDR1 is SGDLS and CDR2 YYNGEE. Combining the CDR3 with reference TRBV9 and TRBJ2-7 gives the whole variable domain DSGVTQTPKHLITATGQRVTLRCSPRSGDLSVYWYQQSLDQGLQFLIQYYNGEERAKGNILERFSAQQFPDLHSELNLSSLELGDSALYFCASSVGSGGSYEQYFGPGTRLTVT.

Ten or more counts support this clone. V gene TRBV4-2 combines with J gene TRBJ2-3, with 7 bases matching TRBD2. Germline-derived CDR1 and CDR2 are LGHNA and YNFKEQ. The CDR3 runs 17 residues. V lost 3 bases to trimming and J lost 4 bases; unmatched junction nucleotides: 13. CDR3 nucleotides: TGTGCCAGCAGCCAGCACGACGGGGGGTCGGGTTCAGATACGCAGTATTTT. Protein: CASSQHDGGSGSDTQYF.

The V call is TRBV11-2, the J call TRBJ2-3, with 13 bases lining up with TRBD2. The V and J ends lost 4 bases and 6 bases, in that order; junction bases with no gene match: 7. Germline values: CDR1 SGHAT, CDR2 FQNNGV. The CDR3 runs to 16 residues. The CDR3 DNA reads as TGTGCCAGCAGCTCGGGACTAGCGGGGACCGCGGATACGCAGTATTTT. As protein: CASSSGLAGTADTQYF.

The chain uses TRBV5-6 and TRBJ1-5; 9 bases match TRBD1. The CDR3 spans 15 residues. CDR1 is SGHDT, CDR2 YYEEEE, per germline. The junction had 3 bases not matched to a gene; V was cut back by 4 bases and J by 1 base. The CDR3 is CASSADRGSNQPQHF. The CDR3 DNA reads as TGTGCCAGCAGCGCAGACAGGGGGAGCAATCAGCCCCAGCATTTT.

The V gene is TRBV11-2, the J gene TRBJ2-7; TRBD2 matches at 14 bases. Germline CDR1 and CDR2: SGHAT and FQNNGV. The CDR3 runs to 17 residues. V was pared by 1 base and J by 0 bases, with 2 bases of the junction left unmatched. The CDR3 region has the DNA TGTGCCAGCAGCTTAGGGGGACTAGCGGGGGTCTCCTACGAGCAGTACTTC. Translating gives CASSLGGLAGVSYEQYF.

The count of this clone is one. For the CDR3, the DNA is TGCGCCAGCAGCGGACAGGGGGTAATTGTAGATGGCTACACCTTC. Encoded protein: CASSGQGVIVDGYTF. The chain links TRBV5-1 to TRBJ1-2; 10 positions match TRBD1. The CDR3 consists of 15 residues. After removal of 4 bases from V and 6 bases from J, the junction contained 9 bases not matched to a gene. Germline V gene lookup returns CDR1 SGHRS and CDR2 YFSETQ.